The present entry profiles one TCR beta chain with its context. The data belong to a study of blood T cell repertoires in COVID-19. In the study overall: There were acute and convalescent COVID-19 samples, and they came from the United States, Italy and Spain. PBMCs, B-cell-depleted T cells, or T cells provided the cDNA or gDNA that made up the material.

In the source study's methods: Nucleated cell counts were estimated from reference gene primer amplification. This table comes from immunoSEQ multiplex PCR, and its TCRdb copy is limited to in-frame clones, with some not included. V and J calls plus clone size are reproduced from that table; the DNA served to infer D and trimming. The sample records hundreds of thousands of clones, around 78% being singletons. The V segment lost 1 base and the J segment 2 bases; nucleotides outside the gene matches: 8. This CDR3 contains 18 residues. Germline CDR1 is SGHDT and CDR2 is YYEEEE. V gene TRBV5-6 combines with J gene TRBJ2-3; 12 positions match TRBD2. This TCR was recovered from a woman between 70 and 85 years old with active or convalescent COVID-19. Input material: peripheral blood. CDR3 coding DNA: TGTGCCAGCAGCTTGACCCGACTAGCGGGAGACACCACAGATACGCAGTATTTT. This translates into CASSLTRLAGDTTDTQYF.